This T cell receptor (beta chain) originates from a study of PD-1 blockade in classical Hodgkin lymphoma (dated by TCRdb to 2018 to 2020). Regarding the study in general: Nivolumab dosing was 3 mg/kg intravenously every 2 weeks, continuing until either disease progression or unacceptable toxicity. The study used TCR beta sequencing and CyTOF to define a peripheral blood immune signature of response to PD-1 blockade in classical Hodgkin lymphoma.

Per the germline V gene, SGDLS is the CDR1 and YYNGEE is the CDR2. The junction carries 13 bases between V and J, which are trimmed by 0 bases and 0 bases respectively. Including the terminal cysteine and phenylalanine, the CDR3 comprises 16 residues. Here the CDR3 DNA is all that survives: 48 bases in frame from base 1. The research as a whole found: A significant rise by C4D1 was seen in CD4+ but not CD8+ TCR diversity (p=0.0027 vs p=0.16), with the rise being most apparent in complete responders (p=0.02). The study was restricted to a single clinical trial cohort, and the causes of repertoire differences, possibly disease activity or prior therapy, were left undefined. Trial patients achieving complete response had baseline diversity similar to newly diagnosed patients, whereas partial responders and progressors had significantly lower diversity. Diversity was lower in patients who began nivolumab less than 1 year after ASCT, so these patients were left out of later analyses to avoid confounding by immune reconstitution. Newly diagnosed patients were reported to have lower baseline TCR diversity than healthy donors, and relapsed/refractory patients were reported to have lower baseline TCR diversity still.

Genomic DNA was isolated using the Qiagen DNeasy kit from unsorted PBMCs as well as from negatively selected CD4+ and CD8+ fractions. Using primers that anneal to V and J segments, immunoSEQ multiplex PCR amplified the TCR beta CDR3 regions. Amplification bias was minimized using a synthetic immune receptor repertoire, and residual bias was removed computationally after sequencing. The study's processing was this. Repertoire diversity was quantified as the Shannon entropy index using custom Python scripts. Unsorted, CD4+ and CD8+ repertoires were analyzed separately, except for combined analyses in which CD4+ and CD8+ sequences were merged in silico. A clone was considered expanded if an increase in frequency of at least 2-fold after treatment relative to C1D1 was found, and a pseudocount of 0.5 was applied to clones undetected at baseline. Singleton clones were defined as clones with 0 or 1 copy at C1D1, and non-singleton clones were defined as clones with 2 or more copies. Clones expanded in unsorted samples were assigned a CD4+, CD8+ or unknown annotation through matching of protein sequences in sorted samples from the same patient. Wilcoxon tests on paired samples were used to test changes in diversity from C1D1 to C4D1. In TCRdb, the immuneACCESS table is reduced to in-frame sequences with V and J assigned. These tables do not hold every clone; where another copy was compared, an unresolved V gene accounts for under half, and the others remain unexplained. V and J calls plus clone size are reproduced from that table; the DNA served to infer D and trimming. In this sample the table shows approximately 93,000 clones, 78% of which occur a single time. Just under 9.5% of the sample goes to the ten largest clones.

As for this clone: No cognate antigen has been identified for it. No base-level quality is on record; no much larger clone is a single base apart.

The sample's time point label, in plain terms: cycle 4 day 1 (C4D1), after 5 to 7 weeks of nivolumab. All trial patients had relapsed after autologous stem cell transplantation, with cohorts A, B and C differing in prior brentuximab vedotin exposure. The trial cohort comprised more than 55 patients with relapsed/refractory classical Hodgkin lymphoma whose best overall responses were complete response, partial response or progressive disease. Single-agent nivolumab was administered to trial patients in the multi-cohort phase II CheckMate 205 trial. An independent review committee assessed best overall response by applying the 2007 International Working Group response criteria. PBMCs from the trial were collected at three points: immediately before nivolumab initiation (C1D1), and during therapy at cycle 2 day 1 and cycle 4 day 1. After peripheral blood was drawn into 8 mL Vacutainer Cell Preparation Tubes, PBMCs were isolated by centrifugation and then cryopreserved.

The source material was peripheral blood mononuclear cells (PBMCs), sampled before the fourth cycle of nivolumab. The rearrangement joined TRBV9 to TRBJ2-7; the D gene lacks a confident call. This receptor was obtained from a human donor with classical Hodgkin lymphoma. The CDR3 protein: CASSVGGRAGSYEQYF. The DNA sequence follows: TGTGCCAGCAGCGTAGGTGGAAGGGCAGGCTCCTACGAGCAGTACTTC.